This is a list of T cell receptor beta chains from one sample in a study of T-cell reconstitution after alpha-beta-depleted transplantation in children. TCRdb re-called the PCR reads with MiXCR, one entry per CDR3 protein. The sample consists of just under 550,000 distinct CDR3 sequences, around 19% of them appearing once. This specimen consisted of PBMCs from the stem cell graft donor, obtained from the stem cell graft. These receptors were collected from a human donor who donated a stem cell graft to a child with acute lymphoblastic leukemia. Each CDR3 is given with its conserved first and last residue. A D gene is named only where the DNA matches it firmly. For some rows the clone size is stated as once, few or many, or as a class when expanded; others skip it.

j_call d_call clone_size v_call cdr3_nt cdr3_aa
TRBJ2-7 . few TRBV5-1 TGCGCCAGCAGCTTGTTTGCGGGCCCCTACGAGCAGTACTTC CASSLFAGPYEQYF
TRBJ2-1 . . TRBV29-1 TGCAGCGTTGGCACAGCCGACTTCTACAATGAGCAGTTCTTC CSVGTADFYNEQFF
TRBJ1-1 . few TRBV27 TGTGCCAGCAGTTCCCTGGGGGTGGAGACGAGAAAAGCTTTCTTT CASSSLGVETRKAFF
TRBJ2-1 . . TRBV7-2 TGTGCCAGCAGTAGGGGCGGGACCCTCAATGAGCAGTTCTTC CASSRGGTLNEQFF
TRBJ1-1 TRBD1 few TRBV29-1 TGCAGCGTTGCGGTAACAGGGGTCCTGGACGCTGAAGCTTTCTTT CSVAVTGVLDAEAFF
TRBJ1-5 TRBD1 . TRBV3-1 TGTGCCAGCAGCCAAAGACAGGGGGGCGGCAATCAGCCCCAGCATTTT CASSQRQGGGNQPQHF
TRBJ2-7 TRBD2 . TRBV18 TGTGCCAGCTCACCTAAAACAGGGACCGGGACTAGCGTCTCCTACGAGCAGTACTTC CASSPKTGTGTSVSYEQYF
TRBJ2-1 TRBD2 few TRBV7-3 TGTGCCAGCAGCTTCGGAGGGCTAGCGGGAGGTGAGCAGTTCTTC CASSFGGLAGGEQFF
TRBJ1-1 . . TRBV18 TGTGCCAGCTCACCGCAGGGCCGTTCATCGAACACTGAAGCTTTCTTT CASSPQGRSSNTEAFF
TRBJ2-7 . few TRBV20-1 TGCAGTGCCAAGTACCGGGGGGCGGCCTTCTACGAGCAGTACTTC CSAKYRGAAFYEQYF
TRBJ2-2 . few TRBV19 TGTGCCAGTAGCCTAATGGGACACACCGGGGAGCTGTTTTTT CASSLMGHTGELFF
TRBJ1-1 . . TRBV5-6 TGTGCCAGCAGCTTGCTAAGCGGACCGAACACTGAAGCTTTCTTT CASSLLSGPNTEAFF
TRBJ2-5 . . TRBV12-3/TRBV12-4 TGTGCCAGCAGTTTAGTTGGGGGATCGACAGAGACCCAGTACTTC CASSLVGGSTETQYF
TRBJ2-7 . . TRBV29-1 TGCAGCGTTACTGGAGGAGCGTACGAGCAGTACTTC CSVTGGAYEQYF
TRBJ2-5 . few TRBV4-1 TGCGCCAGCAGCGTGTTGGAAGGGCAAGAGACCCAGTACTTC CASSVLEGQETQYF
TRBJ1-5 . . TRBV6-5 TGTGCCAGCAGTAACGACAGGATTAATCAGCCCCAGCATTTT CASSNDRINQPQHF
TRBJ2-7 . few TRBV9 TGTGCCAGCAGCGCCGGTGATAGGACCGTTGCTTTCTACGAGCAGTACTTC CASSAGDRTVAFYEQYF
TRBJ2-1 TRBD2 few TRBV7-9 TGTGCCAGCAGCCCGGGACTAGCGGGATGGGATGAGCAGTTCTTC CASSPGLAGWDEQFF
TRBJ2-1 TRBD1 . TRBV7-3 TGTGCCAGCAGCAAAGCCGGACAGGGGGCAGCGAATGAGCAGTTCTTC CASSKAGQGAANEQFF
TRBJ2-1 TRBD2 . TRBV27 TGTGCCAGCAGCACGGGACTAGCGGGACTCAATGAGCAGTTCTTC CASSTGLAGLNEQFF
TRBJ2-5 . . TRBV4-2 TGTGCCAGCAGCCAAGATGGGCAGGTCCAAGAGACCCAGTACTTC CASSQDGQVQETQYF
TRBJ2-1 TRBD1 few TRBV12-3/TRBV12-4 TGTGCCAGCAGTCTGTCCCGGGACAGGGGTGGAAGCAATGAGCAGTTCTTC CASSLSRDRGGSNEQFF
TRBJ2-1 TRBD2 . TRBV4-1 TGCGCCAGCAGCCAAGCGGGACTAGCGAAGTACAATGAGCAGTTCTTC CASSQAGLAKYNEQFF
TRBJ2-1 . . TRBV27 TGTGCCAGCATCCCTAGCTGGAGGGGCTACAATGAGCAGTTCTTC CASIPSWRGYNEQFF
TRBJ2-1 . . TRBV6-1 TGTGCCAGCACTACAGAGAGCTCCTACAATGAGCAGTTCTTC CASTTESSYNEQFF
TRBJ2-1 . few TRBV9 TGTGCCAGCAGCGTAGCAACAGTCTCCTACAATGAGCAGTTCTTC CASSVATVSYNEQFF
TRBJ2-7 TRBD2 . TRBV4-2 TGTGCCAGCAGCGCCCTGGGACTAGCCTACGAGCAGTACTTC CASSALGLAYEQYF
TRBJ2-2 . . TRBV5-5 TGTGCCAGCAGCTTCCCGGGACTTCCCGGGGAGCTGTTTTTT CASSFPGLPGELFF
TRBJ2-7 . . TRBV20-1 TGCAGTGCTAGAGAGGACTCGAACGAGCAGTACTTC CSAREDSNEQYF
TRBJ1-2 . . TRBV6-5 TGTGCCAGCAGTTACTACTTTACTCGCAGGGACCCCCATGGGAGTGGCTACACCTTC CASSYYFTRRDPHGSGYTF
TRBJ1-5 . . TRBV15 TGTGCCACCAGCAGAGATGATCTGGGGCGGGTTATTGGTCAGCCCCAGCATTTT CATSRDDLGRVIGQPQHF
TRBJ2-7 . . TRBV14 TGTGCCAGCAGCCGAACGGGACTGTGGTACGAGCAGTACTTC CASSRTGLWYEQYF
TRBJ2-1 . few TRBV7-3 TGTGCCAGCAGCCCCCCCGGAAGTAGTGAGCAGTTCTTC CASSPPGSSEQFF
TRBJ2-3 . few TRBV12-5 TGTGCTAGTGGTTTACAGTCTTACTACACAGATACGCAGTATTTT CASGLQSYYTDTQYF
TRBJ2-7 TRBD2 few TRBV2 TGTGCCAGCAGCCCGACCCCCTTACTAGCGGGTTCCTACGAGCAGTACTTC CASSPTPLLAGSYEQYF
TRBJ2-5 . . TRBV14 TGTGCCAGCAGCCATATCCAAGAGACCCAGTACTTC CASSHIQETQYF
TRBJ1-1 . . TRBV5-1 TGCGCCAGCAGCTTGGTCAGGGGTGCTGAAGCTTTCTTT CASSLVRGAEAFF
TRBJ2-7 . . TRBV7-2 TGTGCCAGCAGCTTATTTGGCGACGAGCAGTACTTC CASSLFGDEQYF
TRBJ1-1 TRBD1 few TRBV27 TGTGCCAGCAGCTGGGACAGAGACTCGAACACTGAAGCTTTCTTT CASSWDRDSNTEAFF
TRBJ2-1 . few TRBV11-2 TGTGCCAGCAGCGTTAACAGGGATAACTCCTACAATGAGCAGTTCTTC CASSVNRDNSYNEQFF
TRBJ1-1 . few TRBV5-1 TGCGCCAGCAGCGGAAGCACTGAAGCTTTCTTT CASSGSTEAFF